This TCR beta chain came from a study of shared clonotypes between healthy human individuals. General study findings and limits: Incomplete sequencing of sorted subsets was indicated by rarefaction despite large depth.

The DNA input per sorted-subset replicate PCR was about 190 ng, corresponding to around 28,000 T cell genomes. Original processing notes: ImmunoSEQ output lacked quality scores and full-length reads, limiting matched filtering. The method was immunoSEQ multiplex PCR; TCRdb's version includes in-frame clones alone and lacks a portion of them. V, J and clone size derive from that table, while D and trimming were established from the DNA sequence. The sample carries 2 million to 2.5 million clones, 80% to 95% recorded once. This clone showed up just a few times. Its target is not known. The authors divided CD4+ cells into CD45RA+ naive and CD45RA-negative memory subsets. Germline CDR1 reads SGHRS; CDR2 reads YFSETQ. The CDR3 consists of 14 residues. Trimming cost V 1 base and J 5 bases, with 9 bases left between them.

This TCR came from a man younger than 35 in good health. Some clones in this sample may be carry-over from other donors' samples. Sequencing was done on a sample of naive CD4+ T cells from PBMCs. Described subset: CD45RA+ positively selected. The chain recombines TRBV5-1 with TRBJ2-2, with D perhaps given as TRBD1 or TRBD2 (6 bases each). DNA of the CDR3: TGCGCCAGCAGCTTGACAGGGAGGACCGGGGAGCTGTTTTTT. Encoded protein: CASSLTGRTGELFF.